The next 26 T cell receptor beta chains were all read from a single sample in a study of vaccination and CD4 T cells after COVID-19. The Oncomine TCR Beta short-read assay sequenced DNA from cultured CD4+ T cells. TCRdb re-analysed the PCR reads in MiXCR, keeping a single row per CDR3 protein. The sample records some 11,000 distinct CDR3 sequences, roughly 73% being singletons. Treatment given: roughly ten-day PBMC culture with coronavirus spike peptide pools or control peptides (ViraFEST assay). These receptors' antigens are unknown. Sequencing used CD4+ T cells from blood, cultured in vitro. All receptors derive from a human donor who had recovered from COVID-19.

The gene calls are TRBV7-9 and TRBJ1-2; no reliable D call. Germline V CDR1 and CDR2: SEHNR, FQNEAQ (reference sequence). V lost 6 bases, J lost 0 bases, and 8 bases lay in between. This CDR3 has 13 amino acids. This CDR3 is CASRDGANYGYTF. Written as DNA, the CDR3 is TGTGCCAGCAGGGACGGAGCTAACTATGGCTACACCTTC.

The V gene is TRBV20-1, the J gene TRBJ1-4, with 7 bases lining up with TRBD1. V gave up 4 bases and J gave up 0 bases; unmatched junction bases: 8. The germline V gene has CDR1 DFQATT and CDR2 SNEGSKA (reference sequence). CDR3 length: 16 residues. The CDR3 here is CSATKGAHATNEKLFF. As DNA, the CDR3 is TGCAGTGCTACTAAGGGGGCCCATGCAACTAATGAAAAACTGTTTTTT.

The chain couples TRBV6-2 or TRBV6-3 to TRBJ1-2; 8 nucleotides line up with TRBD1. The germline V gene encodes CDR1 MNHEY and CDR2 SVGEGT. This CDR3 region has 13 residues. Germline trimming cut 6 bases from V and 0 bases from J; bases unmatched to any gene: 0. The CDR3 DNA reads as TGTGCCAGCAGACAGGGGGCTAACTATGGCTACACCTTC. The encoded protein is CASRQGANYGYTF.

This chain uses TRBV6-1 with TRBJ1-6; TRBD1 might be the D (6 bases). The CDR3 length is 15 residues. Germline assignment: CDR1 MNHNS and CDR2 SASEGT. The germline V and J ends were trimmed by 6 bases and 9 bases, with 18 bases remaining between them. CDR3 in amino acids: CASRTWTAIFSPLHF. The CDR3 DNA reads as TGTGCCAGCAGAACCTGGACAGCTATTTTTTCACCCCTCCACTTT.

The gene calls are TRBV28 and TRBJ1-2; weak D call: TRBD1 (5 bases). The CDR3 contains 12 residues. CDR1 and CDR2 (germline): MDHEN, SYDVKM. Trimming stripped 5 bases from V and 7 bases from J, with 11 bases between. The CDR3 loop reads CASSPLGLGYTF. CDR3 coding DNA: TGTGCCAGCAGTCCCCTGGGGCTTGGCTACACCTTC.

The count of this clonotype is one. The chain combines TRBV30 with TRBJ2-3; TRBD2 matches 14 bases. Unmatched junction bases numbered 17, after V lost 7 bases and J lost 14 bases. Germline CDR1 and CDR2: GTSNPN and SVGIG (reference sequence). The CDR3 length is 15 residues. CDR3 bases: TGTGCCTCAGAACGGACTAGCGGGAGGACCGCTCCTCTGTATTTT. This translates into CASERTSGRTAPLYF.

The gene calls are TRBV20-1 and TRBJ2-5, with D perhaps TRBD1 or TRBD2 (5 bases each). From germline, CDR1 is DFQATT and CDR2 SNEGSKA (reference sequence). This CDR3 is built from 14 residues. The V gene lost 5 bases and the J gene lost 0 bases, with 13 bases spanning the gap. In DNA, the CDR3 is TGCAGTGCTCCGAGGGCAGGGAACCAAGAGACCCAGTACTTC. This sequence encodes CSAPRAGNQETQYF.

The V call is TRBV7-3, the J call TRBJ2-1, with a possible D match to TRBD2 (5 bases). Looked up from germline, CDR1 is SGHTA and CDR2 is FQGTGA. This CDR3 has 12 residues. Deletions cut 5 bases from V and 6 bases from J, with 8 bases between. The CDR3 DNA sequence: TGTGCCAGCAGCATCGGGGTCAATGAGCAGTTCTTC. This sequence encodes CASSIGVNEQFF.

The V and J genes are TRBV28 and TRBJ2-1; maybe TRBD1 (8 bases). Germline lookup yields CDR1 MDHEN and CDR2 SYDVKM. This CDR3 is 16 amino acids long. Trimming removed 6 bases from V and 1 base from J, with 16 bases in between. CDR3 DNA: TGTGCCAGCAGCCAACAGGGGGGGAGGTCCTACAATGAGCAGTTCTTC. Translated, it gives CASSQQGGRSYNEQFF.

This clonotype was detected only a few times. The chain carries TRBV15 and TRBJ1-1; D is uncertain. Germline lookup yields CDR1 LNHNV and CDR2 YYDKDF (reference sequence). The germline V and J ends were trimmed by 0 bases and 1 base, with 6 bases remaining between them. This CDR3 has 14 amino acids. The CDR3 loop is CATSRDTANTEAFF. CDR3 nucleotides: TGTGCCACCAGCAGAGATACAGCGAACACTGAAGCTTTCTTT.

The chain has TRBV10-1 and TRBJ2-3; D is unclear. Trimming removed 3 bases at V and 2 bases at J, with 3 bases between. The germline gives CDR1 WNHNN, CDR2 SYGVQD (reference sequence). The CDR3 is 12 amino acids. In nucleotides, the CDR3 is TGCGCCAGCAGTGACTTCACAGATACGCAGTATTTT. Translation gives CASSDFTDTQYF.

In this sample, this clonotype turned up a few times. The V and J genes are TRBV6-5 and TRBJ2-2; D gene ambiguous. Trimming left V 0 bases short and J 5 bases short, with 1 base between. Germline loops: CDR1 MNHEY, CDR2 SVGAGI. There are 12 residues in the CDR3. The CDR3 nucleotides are TGTGCCAGCAGTTACTCGACCGGGGAGCTGTTTTTT. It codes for CASSYSTGELFF.

The DNA for the CDR3 is TGTGCCTGGAGTGAAAGTGCTTTGAACACTGAAGCTTTCTTT. Its protein is CAWSESALNTEAFF. This rearrangement joins TRBV30 to TRBJ1-1; D remains unclear. CDR1 is GTSNPN, CDR2 SVGIG, per germline (reference sequence). The CDR3 loop spans 14 amino acids. V was pared by 1 base and J by 0 bases, with 9 bases between.

The CDR3 is CASSPKQGVIAGELFF. DNA for the CDR3: TGTGCCAGCAGCCCCAAGCAAGGGGTAATCGCCGGGGAGCTGTTTTTT. The chain joins TRBV6-2 or TRBV6-3 to TRBJ2-2; a weak D match, TRBD1 (5 bases). Germline assignment: CDR1 MNHEY and CDR2 SVGEGT. V lost 6 bases, J lost 6 bases, and 20 bases lay in between. This CDR3 has 16 residues.

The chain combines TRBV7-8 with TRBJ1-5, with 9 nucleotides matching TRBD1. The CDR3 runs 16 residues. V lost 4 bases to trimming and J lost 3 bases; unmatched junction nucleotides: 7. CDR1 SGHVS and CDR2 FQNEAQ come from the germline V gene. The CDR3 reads CASSSGQGINNQPQHF. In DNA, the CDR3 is TGTGCCAGCAGCTCGGGACAGGGAATAAACAATCAGCCCCAGCATTTT. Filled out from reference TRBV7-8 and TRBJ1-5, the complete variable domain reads GAGVSQSPRYKVAKRGQDVALRCDPISGHVSLFWYQQALGQGPEFLTYFQNEAQLDKSGLPSDRFFAERPEGSVSTLKIQRTQQEDSAVYLCASSSGQGINNQPQHFGDGTRLSIL.

The CDR3 here is CASSYGGSYNEQFF. In DNA, the CDR3 is TGTGCCAGCAGTTACGGCGGCTCCTACAATGAGCAGTTCTTC. The rearrangement joins TRBV6-2 or TRBV6-3 to TRBJ2-1; D is unclear. The CDR3 is 14 amino acids. V dropped 2 bases and J dropped 0 bases, with 5 bases sitting between them. Per germline, CDR1 MNHEY and CDR2 SVGEGT.

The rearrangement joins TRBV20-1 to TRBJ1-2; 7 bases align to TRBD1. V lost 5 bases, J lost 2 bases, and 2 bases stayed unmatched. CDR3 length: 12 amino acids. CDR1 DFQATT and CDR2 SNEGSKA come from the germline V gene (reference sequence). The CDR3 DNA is TGCAGTGCTCAACAGGGGAACTATGGCTACACCTTC. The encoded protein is CSAQQGNYGYTF.

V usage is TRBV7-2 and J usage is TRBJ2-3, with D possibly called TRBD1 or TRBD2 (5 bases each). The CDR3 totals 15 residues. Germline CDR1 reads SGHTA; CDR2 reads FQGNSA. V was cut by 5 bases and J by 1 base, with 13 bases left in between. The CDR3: CASSRWGIRTDTQYF. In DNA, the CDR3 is TGTGCCAGCAGCCGTTGGGGGATACGCACAGATACGCAGTATTTT. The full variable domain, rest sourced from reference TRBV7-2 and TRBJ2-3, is GAGVSQSPSNKVTEKGKDVELRCDPISGHTALYWYRQSLGQGLEFLIYFQGNSAPDKSGLPSDRFSAERTGGSVSTLTIQRTQQEDSAVYLCASSRWGIRTDTQYFGPGTRLTVL.

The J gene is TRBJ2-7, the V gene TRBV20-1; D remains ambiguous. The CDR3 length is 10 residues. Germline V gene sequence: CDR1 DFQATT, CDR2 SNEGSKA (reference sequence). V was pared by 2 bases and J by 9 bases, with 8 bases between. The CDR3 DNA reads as TGCAGTGCTAGAAGGGTCTTGCAGTACTTC. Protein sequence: CSARRVLQYF.

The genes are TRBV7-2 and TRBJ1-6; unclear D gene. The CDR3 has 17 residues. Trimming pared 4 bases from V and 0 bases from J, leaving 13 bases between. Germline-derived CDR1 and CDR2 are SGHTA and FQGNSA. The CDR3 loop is CASSWDTRSSYNSPLHF. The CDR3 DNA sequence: TGTGCCAGCAGCTGGGATACCCGAAGCTCCTATAATTCACCCCTCCACTTT.

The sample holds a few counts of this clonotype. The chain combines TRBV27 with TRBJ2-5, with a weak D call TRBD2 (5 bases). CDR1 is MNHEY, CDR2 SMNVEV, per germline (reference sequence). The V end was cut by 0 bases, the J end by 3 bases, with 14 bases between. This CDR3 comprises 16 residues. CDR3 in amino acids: CASSLSEAYREETQYF. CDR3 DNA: TGTGCCAGCAGTTTATCGGAGGCCTACCGGGAAGAGACCCAGTACTTC.

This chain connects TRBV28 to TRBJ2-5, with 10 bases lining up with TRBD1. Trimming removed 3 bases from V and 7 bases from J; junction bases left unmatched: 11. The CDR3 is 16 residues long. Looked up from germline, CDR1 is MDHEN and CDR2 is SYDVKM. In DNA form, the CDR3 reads TGTGCCAGCAGTTTTCTGCCGGGACAGGGGACGGGGACCCAGTACTTC. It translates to CASSFLPGQGTGTQYF.

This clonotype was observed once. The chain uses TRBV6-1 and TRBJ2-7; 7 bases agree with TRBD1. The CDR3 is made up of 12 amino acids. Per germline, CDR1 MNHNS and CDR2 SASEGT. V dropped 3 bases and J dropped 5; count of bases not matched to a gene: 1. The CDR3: CASSDRGNEQYF. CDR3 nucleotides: TGTGCCAGCAGTGACAGGGGGAACGAGCAGTACTTC.

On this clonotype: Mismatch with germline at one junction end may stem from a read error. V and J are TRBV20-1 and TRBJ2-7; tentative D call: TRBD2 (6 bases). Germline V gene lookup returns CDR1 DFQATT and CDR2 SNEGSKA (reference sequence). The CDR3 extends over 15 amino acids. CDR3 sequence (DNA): TGCAGTGCCAGAGGCCCGGAGGGGATCTCCTACGAGCAGTACTTC. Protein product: CSARGPEGISYEQYF.

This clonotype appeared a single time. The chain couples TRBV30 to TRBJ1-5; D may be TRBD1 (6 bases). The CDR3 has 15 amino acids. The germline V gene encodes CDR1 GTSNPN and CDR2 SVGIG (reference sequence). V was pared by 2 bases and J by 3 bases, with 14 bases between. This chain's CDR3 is CAWSSGTRINQPQHF. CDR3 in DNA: TGTGCCTGGAGTTCCGGGACAAGGATCAATCAGCCCCAGCATTTT.

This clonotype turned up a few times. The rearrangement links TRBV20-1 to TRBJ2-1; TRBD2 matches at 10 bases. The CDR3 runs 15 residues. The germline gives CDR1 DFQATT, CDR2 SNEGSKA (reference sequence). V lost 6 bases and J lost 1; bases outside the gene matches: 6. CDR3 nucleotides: TGCAGTGCCTCTAGCGGGAGTTTATCCTACAATGAGCAGTTCTTC. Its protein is CSASSGSLSYNEQFF.